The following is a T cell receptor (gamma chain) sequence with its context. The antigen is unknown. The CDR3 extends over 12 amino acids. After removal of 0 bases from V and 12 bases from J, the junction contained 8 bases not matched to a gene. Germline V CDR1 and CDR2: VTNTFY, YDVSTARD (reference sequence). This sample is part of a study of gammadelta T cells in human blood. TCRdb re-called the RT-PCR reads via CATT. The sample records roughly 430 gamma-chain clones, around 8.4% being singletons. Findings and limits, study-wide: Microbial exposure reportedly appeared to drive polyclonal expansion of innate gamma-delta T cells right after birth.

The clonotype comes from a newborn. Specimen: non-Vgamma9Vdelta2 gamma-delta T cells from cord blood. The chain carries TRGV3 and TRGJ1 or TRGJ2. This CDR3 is CATWDRQRRKLF. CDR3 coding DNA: TGTGCCACCTGGGACAGGCAGAGGAGGAAACTCTTT.